This paragraph covers one TCR beta chain sequence. The time point was: newly diagnosed, previously untreated cHL patient sample. Thawed PBMCs yielded CD4+ T cells through magnetic negative selection. The sample belongs to a study of PD-1 blockade in classical Hodgkin lymphoma. Using immunoSEQ multiplex PCR, the repertoire was profiled, and TCRdb retains in-frame clones only, with some absent. The sample carries tens of thousands of clones, 90% recorded once. The CDR3 covers 14 residues. V shed 4 bases and J shed 1 base, with 11 bases lying between them. CDR1 SGHRS and CDR2 YFSETQ come from the germline V gene.

Sequenced sample: CD4+ T cells from blood. This TCR was recovered from a human donor with classical Hodgkin lymphoma. The chain links TRBV5-1 to TRBJ1-2; D unresolved. Here the CDR3 reads CASSTPRSNYGYTF. The DNA for the CDR3 is TGCGCCAGCAGCACCCCCAGGAGTAACTATGGCTACACCTTC.